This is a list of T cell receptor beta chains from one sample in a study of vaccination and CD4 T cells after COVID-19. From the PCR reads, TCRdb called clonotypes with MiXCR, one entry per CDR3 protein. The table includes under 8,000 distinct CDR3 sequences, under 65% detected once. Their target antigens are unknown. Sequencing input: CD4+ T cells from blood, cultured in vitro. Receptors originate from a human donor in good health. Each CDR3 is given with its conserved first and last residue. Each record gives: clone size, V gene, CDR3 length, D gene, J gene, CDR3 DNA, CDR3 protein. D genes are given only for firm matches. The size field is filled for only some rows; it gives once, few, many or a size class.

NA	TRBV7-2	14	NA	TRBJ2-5	TGTGCCAGCAGCTTAAGCAGGGAGGTAGAGACCCAGTACTTC	CASSLSREVETQYF
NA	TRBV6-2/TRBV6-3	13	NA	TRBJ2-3	TGTGCCTGCTTAGCGGTAGGCACAGATACGCAGTATTTT	CACLAVGTDTQYF
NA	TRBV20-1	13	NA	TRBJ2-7	TGCAGTGCTAGACCGGGACTCTCCTACGAGCAGTACTTC	CSARPGLSYEQYF
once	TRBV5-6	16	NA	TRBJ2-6	TGTGCCAGCAGCTTGGTAAGGGGTACAGGGGCCAACGTCCTGACTTTC	CASSLVRGTGANVLTF
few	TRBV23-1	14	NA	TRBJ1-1	TGCGCCAGCAGTCATTTGGACCAGGAAGCTGAAGCTTTCTTT	CASSHLDQEAEAFF
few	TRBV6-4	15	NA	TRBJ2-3	TGTGCCAGCAGTTTAGTTTGGGATCGGAACTATCCGCAGTATTTT	CASSLVWDRNYPQYF
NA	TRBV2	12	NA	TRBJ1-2	TGTGCCAGCACGAGGGGTGGGTATGGCTACACCTTC	CASTRGGYGYTF
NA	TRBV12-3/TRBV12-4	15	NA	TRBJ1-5	TGTGCCAGCACCCCCAAGGGGATTGGCAATCAGCCCCAGCATTTT	CASTPKGIGNQPQHF
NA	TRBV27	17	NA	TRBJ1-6	TGTGCCAGCAGTCCCTTACGGGGGAGCTCCTATAATTCACCCCTCCACTTT	CASSPLRGSSYNSPLHF
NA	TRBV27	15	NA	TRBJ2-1	TGTGCCAGCAGTTTATCCCGGGACCTCTACAATGAGCAGTTCTTC	CASSLSRDLYNEQFF
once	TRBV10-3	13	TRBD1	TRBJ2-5	TGTGCCATCAGTGAGGGACAGGGCCAGACCCAGTACTTC	CAISEGQGQTQYF
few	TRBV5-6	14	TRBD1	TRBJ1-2	TGTGCCAGCAGCTTGGGTGGCAGGGGGAGCGGCTACACCTTC	CASSLGGRGSGYTF
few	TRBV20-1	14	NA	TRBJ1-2	TGCAGTGCTAGTCTCCCCAGGGGATACTATGGCTACACCTTC	CSASLPRGYYGYTF
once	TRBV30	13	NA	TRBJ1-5	TGTGCCTGGAGGACAGCTAACAATCAGCCCCAGCATTTT	CAWRTANNQPQHF
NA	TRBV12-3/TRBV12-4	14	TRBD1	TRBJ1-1	TGTGCCAGCATCCTAGACAGGGTAAGGTCTGAAGCTTTCTTT	CASILDRVRSEAFF